A single sample is the source of the 10 T cell receptor beta chains below, sequenced in a study of T cells in Graves' hyperthyroidism and ophthalmopathy. RNA transcripts yielded amplified TCR beta CDR3 regions. A set of HTBI primers served as the primers for a first-round RT-PCR of the TCR CDR3. MiXCR was run by TCRdb on the multiplex PCR reads, yielding one entry per CDR3 protein. The sample contains more than 150,000 distinct CDR3 sequences, over 15% of which appear only once. Input material: blood. The source is a woman between 50 and 59 years old with Graves' hyperthyroidism.

J is TRBJ1-5 and V is TRBV4-1; 7 nucleotides line up with TRBD1. This CDR3 region has 17 residues. Trimming at V came to 1 base and at J to 1 base, leaving 7 bases not matched to a gene. Germline CDR1 and CDR2: MGHRA and YSYEKL. Written as DNA, the CDR3 is TGCGCCAGCAGCCAAGGTGGGAGGGGGCGAAGCAATCAGCCCCAGCATTTT. This codes for CASSQGGRGRSNQPQHF.

This clonotype was observed at least ten times. The chain is built from TRBV6-1 and TRBJ2-3, with 7 nucleotides matching TRBD2. The CDR3 has 16 residues. Germline V gene sequence: CDR1 MNHNS, CDR2 SASEGT. Losses at the gene ends were 6 bases for V and 0 bases for J; bases not matched to a gene: 9. CDR3 sequence (DNA): TGTGCCAGCAGCCCTAGGCGGGGGACTAGCACAGATACGCAGTATTTT. Protein product: CASSPRRGTSTDTQYF.

This clonotype was counted many times. The gene calls are TRBV2 and TRBJ2-3, with TRBD2 as a possible D gene (6 bases). The CDR3 length is 13 residues. CDR1 SNHLY and CDR2 FYNNEI come from the germline V gene. The V end lost 6 bases, the J end lost 9 bases, and 16 bases lay between the germline ends. This CDR3 reads CASRQQLRETQYF. CDR3 nucleotide sequence: TGTGCCAGCAGACAACAGCTCCGGGAGACGCAGTATTTT.

This clonotype has at least ten counts. Here the CDR3 DNA reads TGTGCCAGCAGCCGGATGTCGGAGACCCAGTACTTC. Translating it yields CASSRMSETQYF. The V gene is TRBV7-2, the J gene TRBJ2-5; D call uncertain. In germline, CDR1 is SGHTA, CDR2 FQGNSA. The V end lost 5 bases, the J end lost 5 bases, and 9 bases lay between the germline ends. The CDR3 extends over 12 amino acids. Together with reference TRBV7-2 and TRBJ2-5, the CDR3 gives the full variable domain: GAGVSQSPSNKVTEKGKDVELRCDPISGHTALYWYRQSLGQGLEFLIYFQGNSAPDKSGLPSDRFSAERTGGSVSTLTIQRTQQEDSAVYLCASSRMSETQYFGPGTRLLVL.

This clonotype has ten or more counts. The V gene is TRBV10-2, the J gene TRBJ1-2, with D perhaps TRBD1 (5 bases). CDR3 size: 13 residues. Germline-derived CDR1 and CDR2 are WSHSY and SAAADI. The germline V and J ends were trimmed by 6 bases and 4 bases, with 12 bases remaining between them. The CDR3 DNA is TGCGCCAGCAGCCAGGGTATTAGCTATGGCTACACCTTC. Encoded protein: CASSQGISYGYTF.

This clonotype showed up many times. The genes are TRBV28 and TRBJ2-2, with 7 nucleotides matching TRBD1. The CDR3 loop spans 19 amino acids. Germline V gene sequence: CDR1 MDHEN, CDR2 SYDVKM. Trimming at V came to 4 bases and at J to 2 bases, leaving 16 bases not matched to a gene. The CDR3 nucleotides read TGTGCCAGCAGTTACCGCACGACTCACAGGGGCGTAAACACCGGGGAGCTGTTTTTT. Translated: CASSYRTTHRGVNTGELFF.

This chain links TRBV28 with TRBJ2-7, with 8 bases identical to TRBD2. The CDR3 spans 14 residues. Trimming took 3 bases from V and 3 from J; bases not matched to a gene: 4. Germline V lookup: CDR1 MDHEN, CDR2 SYDVKM. CDR3 bases: TGTGCCAGCAGTTTCGGGGGGGCAAACTACGAGCAGTACTTC. This sequence encodes CASSFGGANYEQYF.

This clonotype has ten or more counts. The V call is TRBV7-2, the J call TRBJ2-7, with D possibly being TRBD1 or TRBD2 (5 bases each). The CDR3 is 14 amino acids. Germline CDR1 is SGHTA and CDR2 is FQGNSA. The germline V and J ends were trimmed by 5 bases and 6 bases, with 17 bases remaining between them. The CDR3 loop reads CASSNRRGVGEQYF. CDR3 DNA sequence: TGTGCCAGCAGCAACCGGCGAGGGGTGGGCGAGCAGTACTTC.

This clonotype was counted many times. CDR3 residues: CASSLGGTGGTDTQYF. The CDR3 nucleotides are TGTGCCAGCAGCCTCGGGGGGACAGGGGGTACAGATACGCAGTATTTT. This chain uses TRBV4-2 with TRBJ2-3; 11 nucleotides match TRBD1. Trimming removed 4 bases from V and 3 bases from J; junction bases left unmatched: 6. Germline lookup yields CDR1 LGHNA and CDR2 YNFKEQ. This CDR3 has 16 amino acids.

The chain carries TRBV28 and TRBJ2-1; D possibly matches TRBD1 or TRBD2 (5 bases each). The CDR3 is made up of 16 amino acids. Germline V gives CDR1 MDHEN, CDR2 SYDVKM. Trimming cost V 5 bases and J 9 bases, with 23 bases left between them. CDR3 protein: CASSQLIRGWQPEQFF. In DNA, the CDR3 is TGTGCCAGCAGTCAGCTCATCCGGGGCTGGCAGCCTGAGCAGTTCTTC.